These T cell receptor beta chains were read from a single sample in a study of OX40 agonist ivuxolimab in advanced cancers. Here immunoSEQ multiplex PCR was the method, and the copy in TCRdb shows in-frame clones only, minus some. Of around 26,000 clones listed, nearly 80% are singletons. The material sequenced was CD4+ or CD8+ T cells sorted from blood, taken in a trial of the OX40 agonist ivuxolimab. The receptors shown here come from an adult with an advanced solid tumor such as melanoma, head and neck, liver or kidney cancer. The CDR3 runs from the conserved cysteine through the conserved F or W. A D gene is named only where the DNA matches it firmly. Clone size, where shown, is once, few, many, or a class for clones that have expanded.

CDR3	DNA	V	J	size	D
CASRRSGPEVTDTQYF	TGTGCCAGCAGGAGATCCGGGCCCGAGGTTACAGATACGCAGTATTTT	TRBV27	TRBJ2-3	-	-
CASSTKKGLYNEQFF	TGTGCCAGCAGCACCAAGAAGGGACTTTACAATGAGCAGTTCTTC	TRBV9	TRBJ2-1	-	-
CASSFRGQGMGF	TGTGCCAGCAGCTTTAGAGGACAGGGGATGGGTTTT	TRBV5-8	TRBJ2-3	few	TRBD1
CASSRLMEQFF	TGTGCCAGCAGCCGCCTCATGGAGCAGTTCTTC	TRBV5-5	TRBJ2-1	-	-
CASSLEAGGETQYF	TGTGCCAGCAGCTTAGAGGCTGGGGGAGAGACCCAGTACTTC	TRBV7-7	TRBJ2-5	-	-
CASSEEGTEAFF	TGCGCCAGCAGTGAGGAGGGAACTGAAGCTTTCTTT	TRBV10-1	TRBJ1-1	-	-
CASSMAGYNEQFF	TGTGCCAGCAGTATGGCAGGTTACAATGAGCAGTTCTTC	TRBV28	TRBJ2-1	-	-
CASSYGLAGEGDTQYF	TGTGCCAGCAGTTACGGACTAGCGGGAGAAGGTGATACGCAGTATTTT	TRBV6-6	TRBJ2-3	-	TRBD2
CASSYPQGGVYTEAFF	TGTGCCAGCAGTTACCCCCAGGGGGGGGTCTATACTGAAGCTTTCTTT	TRBV6-6	TRBJ1-1	-	TRBD1
CASSQDPPPSYEQYF	TGCGCCAGCAGCCAAGATCCCCCACCTTCCTACGAGCAGTACTTC	TRBV4-3	TRBJ2-7	few	-
CASSQGTGRHGAQHF	TGCGCCAGCAGCCAAGGGACAGGGAGACATGGAGCCCAGCATTTT	TRBV4-3	TRBJ1-5	-	TRBD1
CASSSGTGVSYEQYF	TGTGCCAGCAGTTCCGGGACAGGGGTCTCCTACGAGCAGTACTTC	TRBV28	TRBJ2-7	-	TRBD1
CASNWGSSTDTQYF	TGTGCCAGCAACTGGGGGTCTAGCACAGATACGCAGTATTTT	TRBV28	TRBJ2-3	few	-
CASATYRSNEKLFF	TGTGCCAGCGCAACGTACAGGTCCAATGAAAAACTGTTTTTT	TRBV27	TRBJ1-4	-	-
CASSFHRAEAFF	TGTGCCAGCAGCTTCCATAGGGCTGAAGCTTTCTTT	TRBV5-6	TRBJ1-1	few	-
CASSLNLWADTQYF	TGTGCCAGCAGCTTAAATTTGTGGGCAGATACGCAGTATTTT	TRBV7-7	TRBJ2-3	-	-
CASSPLQGANTEAFF	TGCGCCAGCAGCCCCCTGCAGGGGGCCAACACTGAAGCTTTCTTT	TRBV5-1	TRBJ1-1	-	TRBD1
CASSLAPGRGGIQYF	TGTGCCAGCAGCTTGGCTCCAGGGAGGGGGGGCATTCAGTACTTC	TRBV7-9	TRBJ2-4	-	-
CASSSFKGDSGNTIYF	TGTGCCAGCAGTTCTTTCAAAGGGGATTCCGGAAACACCATATATTTT	TRBV27	TRBJ1-3	once	-
CASRSMQGDSPLHF	TGTGCCAGCAGATCGATGCAGGGCGATTCACCCCTCCACTTT	TRBV27	TRBJ1-6	few	-
CASSLGGSYEQYF	TGTGCCAGCAGCTTAGGGGGCAGCTACGAGCAGTACTTC	TRBV11-3	TRBJ2-7	-	-
CASSIETGKMSSNQPQHF	TGTGCCAGTAGTATCGAGACAGGGAAGATGTCGAGCAATCAGCCCCAGCATTTT	TRBV19	TRBJ1-5	-	TRBD1
CASSPPWTGDHYGYTF	TGTGCCAGCAGTCCACCTTGGACAGGGGACCACTATGGCTACACCTTC	TRBV28	TRBJ1-2	-	TRBD1
CASSLGPANNSPLHF	TGTGCCAGCAGTTTAGGGCCAGCCAATAATTCACCCCTCCACTTT	TRBV27	TRBJ1-6	-	-